The rows below give T cell receptor beta chains drawn from one sample of a study of identical twins. Each CDR3 protein is one row after TCRdb ran MiXCR on the 5' RACE reads. The data show under 250,000 distinct CDR3 sequences, around 8% seen once. The sample also formed part of further work on yellow fever vaccine responses in identical twins.

Sample: memory (CD45RO+) T cells sorted from blood. The source of these receptors is a woman under 30 in good health. Each CDR3 is given with its conserved first and last residue. Fields, in order: D gene, J gene, clone size, V gene, CDR3 DNA, CDR3 protein. The D gene is left open where the match is weak. The size entry is marked missing in some rows and otherwise reads once, few, many or a size class.

D gene: .; J gene: TRBJ1-2; clone size: few; V gene: TRBV14; CDR3 DNA: TGTGCCAGCAGCCCAGGGATCGGCCGACTATACACCTTC; CDR3 protein: CASSPGIGRLYTF
D gene: .; J gene: TRBJ2-7; clone size: few; V gene: TRBV11-1; CDR3 DNA: TGTGCCAGCAGCTTAGCGCCCCCGGGACCCGCGGAGGGTTACGAGCAGTACTTC; CDR3 protein: CASSLAPPGPAEGYEQYF
D gene: .; J gene: TRBJ1-4; clone size: many; V gene: TRBV29-1; CDR3 DNA: TGCAGCGCCAGGGGTGCAACTAATGAAAAACTGTTTTTT; CDR3 protein: CSARGATNEKLFF
D gene: TRBD1; J gene: TRBJ1-4; clone size: many; V gene: TRBV6-1; CDR3 DNA: TGTGCCAGCAGTGACTTTACAGGGGGACGGACTAATGAAAAACTGTTTTTT; CDR3 protein: CASSDFTGGRTNEKLFF
D gene: .; J gene: TRBJ2-1; clone size: .; V gene: TRBV6-1; CDR3 DNA: TGTGCCAGACATCGAGGGGCCCTCCTAGACAATGAGCAGTTCTTC; CDR3 protein: CARHRGALLDNEQFF
D gene: .; J gene: TRBJ2-2; clone size: .; V gene: TRBV3-1; CDR3 DNA: TGTGCCAGCAGCCAAATTCAGGGGCGTGGGACCGGGGAGCTGTTTTTT; CDR3 protein: CASSQIQGRGTGELFF
D gene: TRBD1; J gene: TRBJ1-1; clone size: .; V gene: TRBV7-9; CDR3 DNA: TGTGCCAGCAGCCCACCAGGGACAGGGGTTCACACTGAAGCTTTCTTT; CDR3 protein: CASSPPGTGVHTEAFF
D gene: .; J gene: TRBJ2-1; clone size: .; V gene: TRBV9; CDR3 DNA: TGTGCCAGCACCCGGGCGGGTGCTGAATACAATCAGCAGTTCTTC; CDR3 protein: CASTRAGAEYNQQFF
D gene: TRBD1; J gene: TRBJ2-7; clone size: many; V gene: TRBV20-1; CDR3 DNA: TGCAGTGCCCCGGACAGGTCCTACGAGCAGTACTTC; CDR3 protein: CSAPDRSYEQYF
D gene: .; J gene: TRBJ2-7; clone size: .; V gene: TRBV5-6; CDR3 DNA: TGTGCCAGCACCTCCGGGCTCCTGGGCGAGCAGTACTTC; CDR3 protein: CASTSGLLGEQYF
D gene: .; J gene: TRBJ2-3; clone size: few; V gene: TRBV20-1; CDR3 DNA: TGCAGTGCTAGTGTGGGTAGCACAGATACGCAGTATTTT; CDR3 protein: CSASVGSTDTQYF
D gene: TRBD2; J gene: TRBJ2-7; clone size: many; V gene: TRBV5-1; CDR3 DNA: TGCGCCAGCAGCCGGGAAGCGGGGCTTAGCGAGCAGTACTTC; CDR3 protein: CASSREAGLSEQYF
D gene: .; J gene: TRBJ2-3; clone size: .; V gene: TRBV30; CDR3 DNA: TGTGCCTGGAAAAGCGCAGATACGCAGTATTTT; CDR3 protein: CAWKSADTQYF
D gene: .; J gene: TRBJ2-5; clone size: many; V gene: TRBV7-9; CDR3 DNA: TGTGCCAGCAGCTTAGTCACAGGGCAAGAGACCCAGTACTTC; CDR3 protein: CASSLVTGQETQYF
D gene: TRBD1; J gene: TRBJ2-1; clone size: many; V gene: TRBV29-1; CDR3 DNA: TGCAGCGTCGAAACAGGGGCTACTGAGCAGTTCTTC; CDR3 protein: CSVETGATEQFF
D gene: .; J gene: TRBJ2-7; clone size: few; V gene: TRBV25-1; CDR3 DNA: TGTGCCAGCAGTGAAAGACAGGCGAGCGGCTACGAGCAGTACTTC; CDR3 protein: CASSERQASGYEQYF
D gene: .; J gene: TRBJ2-5; clone size: few; V gene: TRBV2; CDR3 DNA: TGTGCCAGCAGTGTAGGGGGTTACCAAGAGACCCAGTACTTC; CDR3 protein: CASSVGGYQETQYF
D gene: .; J gene: TRBJ2-1; clone size: many; V gene: TRBV10-3; CDR3 DNA: TGTGCCATCAGAGGGAGCGGTCACATGAACTACAATGAGCAGTTCTTC; CDR3 protein: CAIRGSGHMNYNEQFF
D gene: TRBD1; J gene: TRBJ2-1; clone size: many; V gene: TRBV20-1; CDR3 DNA: TGCAGTGCTGTCCTCCGGGACAGCTCCTACAATGAGCAGTTCTTC; CDR3 protein: CSAVLRDSSYNEQFF
D gene: .; J gene: TRBJ2-6; clone size: many; V gene: TRBV5-1; CDR3 DNA: TGCGCCAGCAGCAGGGACTCTGGGGCCAACGTCCTGACTTTC; CDR3 protein: CASSRDSGANVLTF
D gene: TRBD2; J gene: TRBJ2-1; clone size: many; V gene: TRBV20-1; CDR3 DNA: TGCAGTGCTAGAGACCGCCTAGCGGGGGGGCTCAATGAGCAGTTCTTC; CDR3 protein: CSARDRLAGGLNEQFF
D gene: TRBD2; J gene: TRBJ2-3; clone size: few; V gene: TRBV3-1; CDR3 DNA: TGTGCCAGCAGCCAAGAAATTCAGCGGGAGTCCGTAGATACGCAGTATTTT; CDR3 protein: CASSQEIQRESVDTQYF
D gene: .; J gene: TRBJ1-5; clone size: many; V gene: TRBV18; CDR3 DNA: TGTGCCAGCTCACGATGGGGTGACAATCAGCCCCAGCATTTT; CDR3 protein: CASSRWGDNQPQHF
D gene: .; J gene: TRBJ1-5; clone size: many; V gene: TRBV10-3; CDR3 DNA: TGTGCCATCAGTGAGCGGTCTCAGAATAGCAATCAGCCCCAGCATTTT; CDR3 protein: CAISERSQNSNQPQHF
D gene: .; J gene: TRBJ2-3; clone size: .; V gene: TRBV28; CDR3 DNA: TGTGCCAGCTGCATGACAGGCCTTAGCACAGATACGCAGTATTTT; CDR3 protein: CASCMTGLSTDTQYF
D gene: .; J gene: TRBJ2-1; clone size: many; V gene: TRBV20-1; CDR3 DNA: TGCAGTGCTAGTGGTACAGACAGAACAAATGAGCAGTTCTTC; CDR3 protein: CSASGTDRTNEQFF
D gene: .; J gene: TRBJ2-1; clone size: few; V gene: TRBV4-3; CDR3 DNA: TGCGCCAGCAGCCAAGAGGTGGACAATGAGCAGTTCTTC; CDR3 protein: CASSQEVDNEQFF
D gene: .; J gene: TRBJ2-7; clone size: .; V gene: TRBV28; CDR3 DNA: TGTGCCAGCGGTTCGACAGGAGCCTACGAGCAGTACTTC; CDR3 protein: CASGSTGAYEQYF
D gene: .; J gene: TRBJ2-5; clone size: .; V gene: TRBV7-2; CDR3 DNA: TGTGCCAGCAGCTTAGGATGGGGGGCAGGGCTCAAAGAGACCCAGTACTTC; CDR3 protein: CASSLGWGAGLKETQYF
D gene: .; J gene: TRBJ2-7; clone size: few; V gene: TRBV18; CDR3 DNA: TGTGCCAGCTCACCCACTCGCACTTCCTACGAGCAGTACTTC; CDR3 protein: CASSPTRTSYEQYF
D gene: .; J gene: TRBJ2-7; clone size: .; V gene: TRBV19; CDR3 DNA: TGTGCCAGTAGTCGGTCCAGGATCTCCGCCTACGAGCAGTACTTC; CDR3 protein: CASSRSRISAYEQYF
D gene: TRBD1; J gene: TRBJ2-5; clone size: few; V gene: TRBV7-9; CDR3 DNA: TGTGCCAGCAGCCCCTGGGGCGGACAGGTTCGAGAGACCCAGTACTTC; CDR3 protein: CASSPWGGQVRETQYF
D gene: TRBD2; J gene: TRBJ2-1; clone size: many; V gene: TRBV27; CDR3 DNA: TGTGCCAGCAGTGTGGGGCTAGCGGGATCGAGCTCCTACAATGAGCAGTTCTTC; CDR3 protein: CASSVGLAGSSSYNEQFF
D gene: .; J gene: TRBJ1-2; clone size: few; V gene: TRBV7-9; CDR3 DNA: TGTGCCAGCAGCTTAGGGACAGTTGACTATGGCTACACCTTC; CDR3 protein: CASSLGTVDYGYTF
D gene: .; J gene: TRBJ2-7; clone size: many; V gene: TRBV9; CDR3 DNA: TGTGCCAGCAGCTACGGGACCAGTATCGTGGAGCAGTACTTC; CDR3 protein: CASSYGTSIVEQYF
D gene: .; J gene: TRBJ2-2; clone size: .; V gene: TRBV2; CDR3 DNA: TGTGCCAGCAGAAATGTCGGGGAGCTGTTTTTT; CDR3 protein: CASRNVGELFF
D gene: .; J gene: TRBJ1-6; clone size: many; V gene: TRBV5-1; CDR3 DNA: TGCGCCAGCAAGCGGGACGCCAACTCACCCCTCCACTTT; CDR3 protein: CASKRDANSPLHF
D gene: TRBD1; J gene: TRBJ1-4; clone size: .; V gene: TRBV5-1; CDR3 DNA: TGCGCCAGCAGCCACGGGACAGGGGGATCGACTAATGAAAAACTGTTTTTT; CDR3 protein: CASSHGTGGSTNEKLFF
D gene: .; J gene: TRBJ2-5; clone size: .; V gene: TRBV2; CDR3 DNA: TGTGCCAGCAGTGACCAAAGGACAGATCCCCAAGAGACCCAGTACTTC; CDR3 protein: CASSDQRTDPQETQYF
D gene: TRBD2; J gene: TRBJ2-7; clone size: many; V gene: TRBV4-3; CDR3 DNA: TGCGCCAGCAGCCCTGGACTAGCGGCTTCCTACGAGCAGTACTTC; CDR3 protein: CASSPGLAASYEQYF
D gene: .; J gene: TRBJ2-4; clone size: .; V gene: TRBV6-2/TRBV6-3; CDR3 DNA: TGTGCCAGCGCGTTTGACCCCGAAGGAGCCAAAAACATTCAGTACTTC; CDR3 protein: CASAFDPEGAKNIQYF
D gene: .; J gene: TRBJ1-4; clone size: many; V gene: TRBV10-3; CDR3 DNA: TGTGCCATCAGTCCCAAGGAGAATGAAAAACTGTTTTTT; CDR3 protein: CAISPKENEKLFF
D gene: .; J gene: TRBJ1-5; clone size: .; V gene: TRBV28; CDR3 DNA: TGTGCCAGCAGTTGGCCTGTGGGCTATCAGCCCCAGCATTTT; CDR3 protein: CASSWPVGYQPQHF
D gene: .; J gene: TRBJ2-2; clone size: few; V gene: TRBV7-6; CDR3 DNA: TGTGCCAGCAGCTTTGAGGCCGGGGAGCTGTTTTTT; CDR3 protein: CASSFEAGELFF
D gene: .; J gene: TRBJ2-7; clone size: many; V gene: TRBV7-7; CDR3 DNA: TGTGCTAGCAGCCCCCAGGACAGCACCTACGAGCAGTACTTC; CDR3 protein: CASSPQDSTYEQYF
D gene: TRBD2; J gene: TRBJ2-7; clone size: many; V gene: TRBV20-1; CDR3 DNA: TGCAGTGCTAGAGTTGGCGGGGGGGATATTAAATACGAGCAGTACTTC; CDR3 protein: CSARVGGGDIKYEQYF
D gene: TRBD2; J gene: TRBJ2-5; clone size: many; V gene: TRBV5-1; CDR3 DNA: TGCGCCAGCAGCTTGGCGGGGGGTTTCCAAGAGACCCAGTACTTC; CDR3 protein: CASSLAGGFQETQYF
D gene: TRBD2; J gene: TRBJ2-5; clone size: few; V gene: TRBV11-2; CDR3 DNA: TGTGCCAGCAGCAACCTCGGGGGGGCCTTTGGAGAGACCCAGTACTTC; CDR3 protein: CASSNLGGAFGETQYF
D gene: TRBD2; J gene: TRBJ2-5; clone size: many; V gene: TRBV12-3/TRBV12-4; CDR3 DNA: TGTGCCACAAGCGGGGGGCCGGGGGAGACCCAGTACTTC; CDR3 protein: CATSGGPGETQYF
D gene: .; J gene: TRBJ1-2; clone size: few; V gene: TRBV6-1; CDR3 DNA: TGTGCCAGCGGGATAGGGGCAGCTAACTATGGCTACACCTTC; CDR3 protein: CASGIGAANYGYTF
D gene: .; J gene: TRBJ2-1; clone size: .; V gene: TRBV7-8; CDR3 DNA: TGTGCCAGCGGGAGACCGGGACAAAAAAACTACAATGAGCAGTTCTTC; CDR3 protein: CASGRPGQKNYNEQFF
D gene: TRBD1; J gene: TRBJ2-3; clone size: many; V gene: TRBV20-1; CDR3 DNA: TGCAGTGCTACACGGGACAGGGCCGGGGATACGCAGTATTTT; CDR3 protein: CSATRDRAGDTQYF
D gene: TRBD2; J gene: TRBJ2-1; clone size: few; V gene: TRBV14; CDR3 DNA: TGTGCCAGCAGCCACGGGACTAGCGCTTACAATGAGCAGTTCTTC; CDR3 protein: CASSHGTSAYNEQFF
D gene: TRBD1; J gene: TRBJ2-1; clone size: .; V gene: TRBV7-2; CDR3 DNA: TGTGCCAGCAGCCTACGGACAGGGGAGGGCAATGAGCAGTTCTTC; CDR3 protein: CASSLRTGEGNEQFF
D gene: .; J gene: TRBJ2-2; clone size: many; V gene: TRBV2; CDR3 DNA: TGTGCCAGCAGTGAAGTGGCAGGGTCCACCGGGGAGCTGTTTTTT; CDR3 protein: CASSEVAGSTGELFF
D gene: .; J gene: TRBJ2-1; clone size: many; V gene: TRBV24-1; CDR3 DNA: TGTGCCACCTCCCGGCAAGGCCCCGGTGAGCAGTTCTTC; CDR3 protein: CATSRQGPGEQFF
D gene: .; J gene: TRBJ2-1; clone size: few; V gene: TRBV7-2; CDR3 DNA: TGTGCCAGCAGCATGTTAGCGGATGAGCAGTTCTTC; CDR3 protein: CASSMLADEQFF